A selection of T cell receptor beta chains follows, all from one sample in a study of early T cells in non-severe SARS-CoV-2 infection. MiXCR, applied by TCRdb to the 5' RACE reads, yields one record per CDR3 protein. The sample has 40,000 to 60,000 distinct CDR3 sequences; approximately 12% are singletons. Sequencing was done on a sample of whole blood. These receptors originate from an adult who was a healthcare worker with PCR-confirmed SARS-CoV-2 infection or an uninfected control (not recorded which). CDR3s include the opening cysteine and the closing phenylalanine or tryptophan. Fields, in order: CDR3 protein, CDR3 DNA, clone size, J gene, V gene, D gene. The D gene is left open where the match is weak. Some rows mark clone size as missing; the rest say once, few, many or name a class of expanded clone.

CATSDSSNQPQHF TGTGCCACCTCCGACAGTAGCAATCAGCCCCAGCATTTT . TRBJ1-5 TRBV24-1 .
CASSLAGGHYEQYF TGTGCCAGCAGCTTAGCGGGGGGCCACTACGAGCAGTACTTC . TRBJ2-7 TRBV11-2 .
CASSLGGNTDTQYF TGTGCCAGCAGTTTAGGGGGTAATACAGATACGCAGTATTTT many TRBJ2-3 TRBV28 .
CASSKARTQANVLTF TGTGCCAGCAGCAAAGCTAGGACACAGGCCAACGTCCTGACTTTC few TRBJ2-6 TRBV21-1 .
CASSNSGGHDEQFF TGTGCCAGCAGTAATAGCGGGGGGCATGATGAGCAGTTCTTC . TRBJ2-1 TRBV6-2/TRBV6-3 TRBD2
CASSIGARGTQYF TGTGCCAGTAGTATTGGTGCGAGAGGTACGCAGTATTTT many TRBJ2-3 TRBV19 .
CASSLALEEEKLFF TGTGCCAGCAGCTTAGCGCTGGAGGAGGAAAAACTGTTTTTT many TRBJ1-4 TRBV7-2 .
CASSLGTSGRYEQYF TGTGCCAGCAGCTTAGGGACTAGCGGGCGTTACGAGCAGTACTTC few TRBJ2-7 TRBV7-2 TRBD2
CSATRLAVDSYNEQFF TGCAGTGCTACTAGATTAGCGGTTGACTCCTACAATGAGCAGTTCTTC many TRBJ2-1 TRBV20-1 .
CASSQQEGYYEQYF TGTGCCAGCAGTCAACAGGAGGGCTACTACGAGCAGTACTTC many TRBJ2-7 TRBV6-5 .
CASSYRGVDGYTF TGTGCCAGCAGTTACAGGGGCGTCGACGGCTACACCTTC many TRBJ1-2 TRBV6-5 .
CASSPRGQGYYEQYF TGTGCCAGCTCACCACGGGGACAGGGCTACTACGAGCAGTACTTC few TRBJ2-7 TRBV18 TRBD1
CSVTGTSGIYEQFF TGCAGCGTGACCGGGACTAGCGGGATATATGAGCAGTTCTTC many TRBJ2-1 TRBV29-1 TRBD2
CASSPGTGGLYEQYF TGTGCCAGCAGCCCCGGGACAGGGGGCCTTTACGAGCAGTACTTC many TRBJ2-7 TRBV11-2 TRBD1
CASNQAQAGELFF TGTGCCAGCAACCAGGCCCAGGCCGGGGAGCTGTTTTTT many TRBJ2-2 TRBV9 .
CASRAGATEAFF TGTGCCAGCAGGGCCGGGGCAACTGAAGCTTTCTTT . TRBJ1-1 TRBV12-3/TRBV12-4 .
CASSLAQTDTQYF TGTGCCAGCAGCTTAGCGCAGACAGATACGCAGTATTTT . TRBJ2-3 TRBV7-2 .
CASSPGTDYDNEKLFF TGTGCCAGCAGCCCCGGGACCGACTATGATAATGAAAAACTGTTTTTT many TRBJ1-4 TRBV5-4 .